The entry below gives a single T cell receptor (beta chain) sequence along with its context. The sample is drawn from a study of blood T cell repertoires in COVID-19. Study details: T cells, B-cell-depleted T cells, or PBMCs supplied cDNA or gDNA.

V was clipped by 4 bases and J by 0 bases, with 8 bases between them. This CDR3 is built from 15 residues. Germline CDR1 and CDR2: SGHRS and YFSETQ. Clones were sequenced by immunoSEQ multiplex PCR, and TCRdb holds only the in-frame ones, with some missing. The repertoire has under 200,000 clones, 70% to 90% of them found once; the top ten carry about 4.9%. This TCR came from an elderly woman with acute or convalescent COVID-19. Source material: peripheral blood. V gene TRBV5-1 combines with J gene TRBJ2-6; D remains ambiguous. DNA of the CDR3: TGCGCCAGCAGCACCCGGAGCTCTGGGGCCAACGTCCTGACTTTC. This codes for CASSTRSSGANVLTF.